This T cell receptor (beta chain) was observed in a study of response to subunit inactivated influenza vaccine. The junction had 4 bases not matched to a gene; V was cut back by 5 bases and J by 2 bases. Germline CDR1 and CDR2: SEHNR and FQNEAQ (reference sequence). This CDR3 comprises 16 residues. TCRdb itself ran the RT-PCR reads through MiXCR, one entry per CDR3 protein. The sample has about 540,000 distinct CDR3 sequences, less than 15% seen once; the top ten hold around 10%. This material consisted of PBMCs from blood, taken about 13 days after vaccination. V is TRBV7-9 and J is TRBJ1-4, with 11 positions matching TRBD1. The TCR originated in a man aged 45-65 years who received an inactivated influenza vaccine. The CDR3 DNA reads as TGTGCCAGCAGCACCCGGACAGGGGGCACTAATGAAAAACTGTTTTTT. Protein product: CASSTRTGGTNEKLFF. The whole variable domain, filled in from reference TRBV7-9 and TRBJ1-4, reads DTGVSQNPRHKITKRGQNVTFRCDPISEHNRLYWYRQTLGQGPEFLTYFQNEAQLEKSRLLSDRFSAERPKGSFSTLEIQRTEQGDSAMYLCASSTRTGGTNEKLFFGSGTQLSVL.